This is a list of T cell receptor beta chains from one sample in a study of blood T cell repertoires in COVID-19. The assay was immunoSEQ multiplex PCR, and TCRdb's table has in-frame clones only and misses some. The profile shows 140,000 or so clones, 70% to 85% of them singletons. Material: peripheral blood. The receptors come from a woman older than 75 with acute or convalescent COVID-19. Each CDR3 is given with its conserved first and last residue. D genes are given only for firm matches. Expanded clones are given a class, and other clones once, few, many or no size at all.

TRBJ2-7 TRBV27 TRBD2 NA TGTGCCAGCAGTCCTACCGGGGGGGGCTACGAGCAGTACTTC CASSPTGGGYEQYF
TRBJ1-1 TRBV7-3 NA NA TGTGCCAGCAGCTTCGGGACTAATACTGAAGCTTTCTTT CASSFGTNTEAFF
TRBJ1-1 TRBV5-1 NA NA TGCGCCAGCAGCTTGGGAATGAGGGCGGAAGAAGCTTTCTTT CASSLGMRAEEAFF
TRBJ2-1 TRBV24-1 TRBD1 NA TGTGCCACCAGTGACCCGGGACAGGGGTCCTACAATGAGCAGTTCTTC CATSDPGQGSYNEQFF
TRBJ2-1 TRBV7-9 NA NA TGTGCCAGCAGCTCCCCTTTTGGGGGCAATAGACCGGGCAATGAGCAGTTCTTC CASSSPFGGNRPGNEQFF
TRBJ1-5 TRBV6-2/TRBV6-3 NA NA TGTGCCAGCAGTACAGGGCATCAGCCCCAGCATTTT CASSTGHQPQHF
TRBJ2-7 TRBV5-1 TRBD2 NA TGCGCCAGCAGCTTGGCAGCTAGCGGGGGTTACGAGCAGTACTTC CASSLAASGGYEQYF
TRBJ1-6 TRBV6-5 NA few TGTGCCAGCATAGAGCACTATAATTCACCCCTCCACTTT CASIEHYNSPLHF
TRBJ2-5 TRBV2 TRBD1 NA TGTGCCAGCAGTGCAGACAGGGCTCCCCAAGAGACCCAGTACTTC CASSADRAPQETQYF
TRBJ1-1 TRBV9 TRBD1 NA TGTGCCAGCAGCGTAGCTGTGGGGGGACAGATGCAACAAGCTTTCTTT CASSVAVGGQMQQAFF
TRBJ2-7 TRBV6-5 NA NA TGTGCCAGCACAGGGGATAGGGCCACCTACGAGCAGTACTTC CASTGDRATYEQYF
TRBJ1-5 TRBV28 NA NA TGTGCCAGCAGTTCATCGGAAAGCCAGGGGAGCAATCAGCCCCAGCATTTT CASSSSESQGSNQPQHF
TRBJ1-2 TRBV5-1 NA NA TGCGCCAGCAGCCAGGGACTGTCTTCGTATGGCTACACCTTC CASSQGLSSYGYTF
TRBJ2-3 TRBV5-1 NA NA TGCGCCAGCAGCTATCCGGGACAAAGCACAGATACGCAGTATTTT CASSYPGQSTDTQYF
TRBJ2-3 TRBV6-5 NA NA TGTGCCAGCCGAAGCGTAAACACAGATACGCAGTATTTT CASRSVNTDTQYF
TRBJ2-7 TRBV7-8 NA NA TGTGCCAGCAGCTATAGCTCCTACGAGCAGTACTTC CASSYSSYEQYF
TRBJ1-3 TRBV18 NA NA TGTGCCAGCTCACCGCAGACTGCTGGAAACACCATATATTTT CASSPQTAGNTIYF
TRBJ2-7 TRBV6-1 TRBD1 once TGTGCCAGCAGTGATTGGACAGGGGGGCCGTACGAGCAGTACTTC CASSDWTGGPYEQYF
TRBJ1-3 TRBV29-1 TRBD1 once TGCAGCGTAGATTTACCGGGACAGTCGTCTGCAAACACCATATATTTT CSVDLPGQSSANTIYF
TRBJ1-2 TRBV6-1 NA NA TGTGCCAGCAGTGAACCCCACACAGGTCAGGCTGGCTACACCTTC CASSEPHTGQAGYTF
TRBJ2-3 TRBV15 TRBD1 NA TGTGCCACCAGCAGGGCCGGGACAGGGCAAGATACGCAGTATTTT CATSRAGTGQDTQYF
TRBJ2-2 TRBV7-2 NA NA TGTGCCAGCAGCTTAGTCGTCAGGGGCGGGGAGCTGTTTTTT CASSLVVRGGELFF
TRBJ1-2 TRBV5-1 TRBD1 few TGCGCCAGCAGCAAGACAGGGGGCCAGGGCTATGGCTACACCTTC CASSKTGGQGYGYTF
TRBJ1-1 TRBV12-3/TRBV12-4 NA NA TGTGCCAGCAGTTTTGGAGAGACCACTGAAGCTTTCTTT CASSFGETTEAFF
TRBJ1-2 TRBV19 NA NA TGTGCCAGTAGCTTACAGGGTTTAGTCCGCTATGGCTACACCTTC CASSLQGLVRYGYTF
TRBJ1-3 TRBV7-2 TRBD1 once TGTGCCAGCAGCTTGAGGACAGGGACCACCATATATTTT CASSLRTGTTIYF
TRBJ1-4 TRBV7-2 NA NA TGTGCCAGCAGCTTAGGACTTTATGAAAAACTGTTTTTT CASSLGLYEKLFF
TRBJ1-4 TRBV3-1/TRBV3-2 TRBD1 NA TGTGCCAGCAGCCTCAGGACAGGGGGGACTGAAAAACTGTTTTTT CASSLRTGGTEKLFF
TRBJ1-2 TRBV19 NA NA TGTGCCAGTAGTATCGACAAGAGCTATGGCTACACCTTC CASSIDKSYGYTF
TRBJ1-2 TRBV19 NA NA TGTGCCAGTAGTATGTCAGAAGTATATGGCTACACCTTC CASSMSEVYGYTF
TRBJ2-3 TRBV29-1 TRBD2 NA TGCAGCGTTGTTGTACTAGCGACTAGCACAGATACGCAGTATTTT CSVVVLATSTDTQYF
TRBJ2-5 TRBV5-4 NA NA TGTGCCAGCAGCTTGGCGGACAGTCAAGAGACCCAGTACTTC CASSLADSQETQYF
TRBJ2-3 TRBV5-1 NA NA TGCGCCAGCAGCTTGGATCGGGATACGCAGTATTTT CASSLDRDTQYF
TRBJ2-3 TRBV29-1 TRBD2 NA TGCAGCGTGCGGGAGGCTCCCGGGCCAGATACGCAGTATTTT CSVREAPGPDTQYF
TRBJ2-5 TRBV5-8 TRBD2 NA TGTGCCAGCAGCTCCGGACTAGCGGGGAGACAAGAGACCCAGTACTTC CASSSGLAGRQETQYF
TRBJ1-1 TRBV5-6 NA NA TGTGCCAGCAGCTTTGACAGGACTGAAGCTTTCTTT CASSFDRTEAFF
TRBJ1-1 TRBV11-2 TRBD1 NA TGTGCCAGCAGCTTCAGCAGGGGGACTGAAGCTTTCTTT CASSFSRGTEAFF
TRBJ2-5 TRBV5-1 NA NA TGCGCCAGCAGCTTGGCCGGTCAGGGAGGTGAGACCCAGTACTTC CASSLAGQGGETQYF
TRBJ1-1 TRBV9 NA many TGTGCCAGCAGCGTAGTTATGACCGGGGAAGCTTTCTTT CASSVVMTGEAFF